Following are 3 T cell receptor beta chains from one sample sequenced in a study of blood T cells in healthy people across ages. Sample-barcoded 5' priming and a J-beta primer mix drove a second PCR of roughly 6 to 12 cycles. TCRdb independently ran MiXCR on the 5' RACE reads; one entry per CDR3 protein. Of some 1.6 million distinct CDR3 sequences listed, 30% to 35% are singletons. The sequencing input was blood. These receptors came from a woman in her thirties in good health.

This clonotype has a handful of counts. The gene calls are TRBV19 and TRBJ2-7; possible D gene TRBD1, 6 bases. This CDR3 region has 14 residues. V lost 6 bases, J lost 0 bases, and 12 bases lay in between. Germline CDR1 and CDR2: LNHDA and SQIVND (reference sequence). In nucleotides, the CDR3 is TGTGCCAGTAGCCCGGGACACCCCTCCTACGAGCAGTACTTC. Its translation: CASSPGHPSYEQYF.

This clonotype was counted between two and nine times. The V gene is TRBV7-9, the J gene TRBJ2-1; 8 bases agree with TRBD2. The trim removed 1 base at V and 0 bases at J, leaving 5 bases unmatched. Germline V CDR1 and CDR2: SEHNR, FQNEAQ (reference sequence). This CDR3 contains 17 residues. The CDR3 region is CASSLGLSGSSYNEQFF. In DNA form, the CDR3 reads TGTGCCAGCAGCTTAGGACTAAGCGGGAGCTCCTACAATGAGCAGTTCTTC.

V usage is TRBV10-2 and J usage is TRBJ2-7; D is unclear. The V end was cut by 5 bases, the J end by 4 bases, with 9 bases between. The CDR3 is made up of 12 amino acids. Germline V lookup: CDR1 WSHSY, CDR2 SAAADI. The CDR3 bases are TGCGCCAGCAGTCACAGTCAGTACGAGCAGTACTTC. This translates into CASSHSQYEQYF.